These 2 T cell receptor beta chains originate from one sample sequenced in a study of blood T cell repertoires in COVID-19. Libraries were prepared by immunoSEQ multiplex PCR; TCRdb keeps only in-frame clonotypes and omits some of them. In the table there are over 150,000 clones, 85% to 90% of which are singletons. Sequencing was carried out using peripheral blood. The receptors were sampled from a woman between 65 and 79 years old with COVID-19, enrolled during active disease.

The V and J genes are TRBV12-3 or TRBV12-4 and TRBJ2-3, with D tentatively TRBD1 (5 bases). Deletions cut 0 bases from V and 8 bases from J, with 9 bases between. The CDR3 has 13 residues. CDR3 in amino acids: CASSLALGRTQYF. In DNA form, the CDR3 reads TGTGCCAGCAGTTTAGCGCTGGGGCGTACGCAGTATTTT.

Regarding this clone: The sample carries other DNA sequences with the same CDR3. This chain joins TRBV5-1 and TRBJ1-2; 9 bases are shared with TRBD1. This CDR3 has 15 residues. The germline gives CDR1 SGHRS, CDR2 YFSETQ. With V trimmed by 4 bases and J by 5 bases, 9 bases remained unmatched. CDR3 DNA sequence: TGCGCCAGCAGCCCGGGACAGGGCGAAGGTTATGGCTACACCTTC. It is translated as CASSPGQGEGYGYTF.